The 26 T cell receptor beta chains below were found in one sample sequenced in a study of T-cell memory formation after mild COVID-19. TCRdb reprocessed the 5' RACE reads with MiXCR, giving one entry per CDR3 protein. This sample carries fewer than 450,000 distinct CDR3 sequences, 24% of them seen once, and the ten largest clones take around 8.1%. The source material was PBMCs or a T cell subset sorted from them (not recorded which). The receptors were gathered from an adult woman who had mild COVID-19 (a few samples of this study predate the infection). Cell type and time point are not known.

The chain uses TRBV20-1 and TRBJ2-1, with 7 bases matching TRBD2. The germline V gene encodes CDR1 DFQATT and CDR2 SNEGSKA (reference sequence). This CDR3 contains 13 residues. With 3 bases clipped from V and 7 bases from J, the junction kept 6 bases outside the gene matches. The CDR3 sequence: CSARMAGVNEQFF. As DNA, the CDR3 is TGCAGTGCTAGGATGGCGGGGGTAAATGAGCAGTTCTTC.

This chain uses TRBV7-2 with TRBJ2-5; the match to TRBD2 covers 9 bases. V was pared by 4 bases and J by 5 bases, with 11 bases of the junction left unmatched. The CDR3 is 16 amino acids. CDR1 is SGHTA and CDR2 is FQGNSA in the germline V gene. CDR3 nucleotides: TGTGCCAGCAGCTGGCCGCGGGGGGGAGCTATGGAGACCCAGTACTTC. The encoded protein is CASSWPRGGAMETQYF.

The chain employs TRBV5-6 and TRBJ2-7, with TRBD2 as a possible D gene (5 bases). The CDR3 has 15 residues. V lost 4 bases and J 4 bases, leaving 18 bases between the germline ends. CDR1 and CDR2 from the germline V gene are SGHDT and YYEEEE. CDR3 nucleotide sequence: TGTGCCAGCAGCCAAAGAGGGCTAGTCAGGTACGAGCAGTACTTC. As protein: CASSQRGLVRYEQYF.

The chain is built from TRBV19 and TRBJ1-2, with D perhaps matching TRBD1 (5 bases). The V gene's germline CDR1 is LNHDA and CDR2 SQIVND (reference sequence). V lost 5 bases and J 6 bases, leaving 10 bases between the germline ends. The CDR3 totals 12 residues. CDR3 sequence reads: CASSARANGYTF. The CDR3 DNA follows: TGTGCCAGTAGTGCCAGGGCGAATGGCTACACCTTC.

There are a few counts of this clonotype. The J gene is TRBJ2-3, the V gene TRBV5-1; D unclear. Trimming pared 0 bases from V and 4 bases from J, leaving 9 bases between. From germline, CDR1 is SGHRS and CDR2 YFSETQ. The CDR3 extends over 14 amino acids. For the CDR3, the DNA is TGCGCCAGCAGCTTGGACCTCTCCCCAGATACGCAGTATTTT. As protein: CASSLDLSPDTQYF.

This clonotype was recorded a few times. In DNA form, the CDR3 reads TGTGCCATCCAGGACAGGGTGAGGGAGACCCAGTACTTC. The encoded protein is CAIQDRVRETQYF. The chain is built from TRBV6-1 and TRBJ2-5; 8 bases agree with TRBD1. The germline CDR1 and CDR2 sequences are MNHNS and SASEGT. The CDR3 consists of 13 residues. Trimming at V came to 10 bases and at J to 5 bases, leaving 9 bases not matched to a gene.

This clonotype was observed a few times. This rearrangement joins TRBV11-3 to TRBJ1-1, with 7 positions matching TRBD1. The CDR3 spans 14 residues. V lost 5 bases and J lost 4; bases outside the gene matches: 7. CDR1 and CDR2 (germline): SGHNT, YENEEA. CDR3 sequence: CASSPNSGGTEAFF. Written as DNA, the CDR3 is TGTGCCAGCAGCCCAAACTCAGGGGGCACTGAAGCTTTCTTT.

This chain joins TRBV20-1 and TRBJ1-2, with a possible D match to TRBD1 (6 bases). CDR1 is DFQATT, CDR2 SNEGSKA, per germline (reference sequence). The length of the CDR3 is 13 residues. V was clipped by 3 bases and J by 4 bases, with 12 bases between them. The DNA of the CDR3 is TGCAGTGCTAGCGCCACAGGGTCCTATGGCTACACCTTC. Amino acid sequence: CSASATGSYGYTF.

This CDR3 reads CASRESPKQFF. CDR3 sequence (DNA): TGTGCCAGCAGAGAGAGTCCGAAGCAGTTCTTC. This chain uses TRBV2 with TRBJ2-1; D gene unclear. Per the germline V gene, CDR1 is SNHLY and CDR2 is FYNNEI. The V end lost 6 bases, the J end lost 11 bases, and 11 bases lay between the germline ends. This CDR3 is built from 11 residues.

There are a few counts of this clonotype. The chain combines TRBV10-3 with TRBJ1-3, with TRBD1 as a possible D gene (5 bases). The V gene's germline CDR1 is ENHRY and CDR2 SYGVKD. Between the trimmed V and J ends, which lost 5 bases and 8 bases, there was a span of 16 bases. The CDR3 covers 14 residues. CDR3 DNA: TGTGCCATCAGTCGGGCAGGGAGCGGGGACACCATATATTTT. This sequence encodes CAISRAGSGDTIYF.

This clonotype occurred a few times. The chain employs TRBV6-2 or TRBV6-3 and TRBJ2-1; D not certain. Germline V gives CDR1 MNHEY, CDR2 SVGEGT. V lost 2 bases and J 4 bases, leaving 9 bases between the germline ends. This CDR3 has 14 amino acids. The CDR3 region has the DNA TGTGCCAGCAGTTACACAAGCCTATACAATGAGCAGTTCTTC. It specifies CASSYTSLYNEQFF.

This clonotype was seen more than once but under ten times. This CDR3 reads CAWKAGGDADTQYF. The CDR3 bases are TGTGCCTGGAAGGCGGGAGGAGATGCAGATACGCAGTATTTT. The J gene is TRBJ2-3, the V gene TRBV30; 8 nucleotides line up with TRBD2. The V gene end was trimmed by 4 bases and the J gene end by 4 bases; junction bases not matched to a gene: 7. Per germline, CDR1 GTSNPN and CDR2 SVGIG (reference sequence). CDR3 size: 14 residues.

This clonotype came up a few times. This chain uses TRBV12-3 or TRBV12-4 with TRBJ1-5, with D possibly being TRBD1 (5 bases). V lost 7 bases and J 5 bases, leaving 15 bases between the germline ends. This CDR3 has 14 amino acids. The CDR3 spells CASTPQGRDQPQHF. The CDR3 DNA reads TGTGCCAGCACCCCCCAGGGCAGAGATCAGCCCCAGCATTTT.

V gene TRBV6-5 combines with J gene TRBJ2-3, with D possibly TRBD1 on 6 matching bases. Trimming took 5 bases from V and 0 from J, leaving 12 bases between them. Per the germline V gene, CDR1 is MNHEY and CDR2 is SVGAGI. CDR3 length: 15 amino acids. This CDR3 is CASSTGYGSTDTQYF. The CDR3 DNA follows: TGTGCCAGCAGTACAGGGTACGGAAGCACAGATACGCAGTATTTT.

This clonotype was observed a handful of times. The CDR3 DNA reads as TGCGCCAGCAGCCGACAGGGACCGAGCACCGGGGAGCTGTTTTTT. Its protein product is CASSRQGPSTGELFF. The gene calls are TRBV4-1 and TRBJ2-2; TRBD1 agrees at 7 bases. V shed 4 bases, J shed 4 bases, and the junction held 6 bases outside the gene matches. Germline V gene lookup returns CDR1 MGHRA and CDR2 YSYEKL. This CDR3 is built from 15 residues.

This clonotype was picked up a small number of times. In DNA, the CDR3 is TGTGCCAGCAGAGCCGGGACAGGGGCCCACTCTGGGGCCAACGTCCTGACTTTC. Translating it yields CASRAGTGAHSGANVLTF. This sequence joins TRBV11-2 and TRBJ2-6, with 10 bases identical to TRBD1. The CDR3 is made up of 18 amino acids. Germline CDR1 reads SGHAT; CDR2 reads FQNNGV. V lost 6 bases and J lost 0; bases outside the gene matches: 8.

The chain has TRBV20-1 and TRBJ1-1, with 7 bases that match TRBD1. Trimming at V came to 0 bases and at J to 5 bases, leaving 6 bases not matched to a gene. The CDR3 runs 14 residues. Germline V gives CDR1 DFQATT, CDR2 SNEGSKA (reference sequence). This chain's CDR3 is CSARDRDRDTEAFF. The CDR3 DNA reads TGCAGTGCTAGAGATCGCGACAGGGATACTGAAGCTTTCTTT.

The chain employs TRBV15 and TRBJ2-5, with 12 bases identical to TRBD2. This CDR3 has 19 residues. Trimming removed 0 bases from V and 5 bases from J; junction bases left unmatched: 13. CDR1 and CDR2 (germline): LNHNV, YYDKDF (reference sequence). The CDR3 DNA is TGTGCCACCAGCAGAGATCCGGGATTGACTAGCGGGAGATGGGAGACCCAGTACTTC. As protein: CATSRDPGLTSGRWETQYF.

The chain uses TRBV2 and TRBJ1-4; D not resolved. CDR1 and CDR2 from the germline V gene are SNHLY and FYNNEI. The CDR3 has 14 residues. V was shortened by 7 bases and J by 1 base, with 10 bases between the two germline ends. This chain's CDR3 is CASTKRRTNEKLFF. The CDR3 DNA sequence: TGTGCCAGCACCAAGAGGAGAACTAATGAAAAACTGTTTTTT.

The CDR3 sequence is CASSHTGTGIGTQYF. In DNA, the CDR3 is TGTGCCAGCAGCCACACCGGGACGGGCATAGGGACGCAGTATTTT. The chain links TRBV6-5 to TRBJ2-3; D assignment may be TRBD1 or TRBD2 (5 bases each). V lost 6 bases, J lost 9 bases, and 22 bases lay in between. Looked up from germline, CDR1 is MNHEY and CDR2 is SVGAGI. CDR3 length: 15 amino acids.

The gene calls are TRBV29-1 and TRBJ1-2; D may be TRBD1 (6 bases). Germline V gene lookup returns CDR1 SQVTM and CDR2 ANQGSEA. The V end lost 4 bases, the J end lost 3 bases, and 12 bases lay between the germline ends. The CDR3 consists of 13 residues. Here the CDR3 reads CSVATGSDYGYTF. CDR3 bases: TGCAGCGTTGCAACAGGGTCAGACTATGGCTACACCTTC.

This clonotype has only a few counts. The rearrangement joins TRBV28 to TRBJ2-7; 7 bases fit TRBD2. The CDR3 contains 12 residues. Germline V lookup: CDR1 MDHEN, CDR2 SYDVKM. With 10 bases clipped from V and 5 bases from J, the junction kept 8 bases outside the gene matches. CDR3 in amino acids: CATEGRVHEQYF. CDR3 in DNA: TGTGCCACCGAGGGGAGGGTCCACGAGCAGTACTTC.

The sample holds many counts of this clonotype. This chain joins TRBV15 and TRBJ1-1; D is unresolved. In germline, CDR1 is LNHNV, CDR2 YYDKDF (reference sequence). V lost 8 bases and J 0 bases, leaving 10 bases between the germline ends. The CDR3 spans 13 residues. The CDR3 loop reads CATAGDLNTEAFF. The CDR3 nucleotides read TGTGCCACCGCAGGAGATTTGAACACTGAAGCTTTCTTT.

This clonotype has more than one count but fewer than ten. The chain links TRBV28 to TRBJ2-1, with D perhaps TRBD2 (6 bases). CDR1 is MDHEN and CDR2 is SYDVKM in the germline V gene. V lost 7 bases and J lost 0, with 16 bases in between. The CDR3 consists of 16 residues. CDR3 residues: CASTTATRASYNEQFF. The CDR3 DNA reads TGTGCCAGCACGACCGCGACTAGGGCCTCCTACAATGAGCAGTTCTTC.

This clonotype was seen at least ten times. The chain has TRBV6-5 and TRBJ1-1; perhaps TRBD1 as D (6 bases). Trimming cost V 7 bases and J 11 bases, with 14 bases left between them. The CDR3 has 11 residues. The germline V gene has CDR1 MNHEY and CDR2 SVGAGI. The CDR3 protein is CASKKGVEAFF. In nucleotides, the CDR3 is TGTGCCAGCAAAAAGGGGGTTGAGGCTTTCTTT.

This clonotype was seen more than once but under ten times. The chain is built from TRBV20-1 and TRBJ2-3, with D uncertain. In germline, CDR1 is DFQATT, CDR2 SNEGSKA (reference sequence). The V end was cut by 0 bases, the J end by 1 base, with 17 bases between. The CDR3 spans 17 residues. DNA for the CDR3: TGCAGTGCTAGAGAAGCCCCGACTGCTCCGCGCACAGATACGCAGTATTTT. This gives the protein CSAREAPTAPRTDTQYF.